The 17 T cell receptor beta chains below all came from one sample that was sequenced in a study of OX40 agonist ivuxolimab in advanced cancers. Profiling relied on immunoSEQ multiplex PCR, and the TCRdb table lists in-frame clones only, not all of them. The data show about 62,000 clones, approximately 86% seen once. This material consisted of CD4+ or CD8+ T cells sorted from blood, taken in a trial of the OX40 agonist ivuxolimab. The receptors were sampled from an adult with an advanced solid tumor such as melanoma, head and neck, liver or kidney cancer.

The chain employs TRBV7-2 and TRBJ1-1; no reliable D call. Deletions cut 5 bases from V and 4 bases from J, with 11 bases between. Germline lookup yields CDR1 SGHTA and CDR2 FQGNSA. This CDR3 contains 13 residues. CDR3 protein: CASSLLWGTEAFF. CDR3 nucleotide sequence: TGTGCCAGCAGCCTCCTCTGGGGCACTGAAGCTTTCTTT.

This clone is a singleton in its sample. This chain uses TRBV11-2 with TRBJ2-7; tentative D call: TRBD1 (5 bases). V was shortened by 0 bases and J by 2 bases, with 14 bases between the two germline ends. CDR3 length: 16 residues. Germline V lookup: CDR1 SGHAT, CDR2 FQNNGV. CDR3 in amino acids: CASSLDWTIKAYEQYF. CDR3 nucleotides: TGTGCCAGCAGCTTAGATTGGACAATAAAGGCCTACGAGCAGTACTTC.

The CDR3 protein is CASSSGSFNEQFF. The CDR3, as DNA: TGTGCCAGCAGTTCGGGCTCGTTCAATGAGCAGTTCTTC. V is TRBV28 and J is TRBJ2-1, with unresolved D. The CDR3 is 13 residues long. Germline V gene data show CDR1 as MDHEN and CDR2 as SYDVKM. Trimming cost V 4 bases and J 6 bases, with 10 bases left between them. The whole variable domain, filled in from reference TRBV28 and TRBJ2-1, reads DVKVTQSSRYLVKRTGEKVFLECVQDMDHENMFWYRQDPGLGLRLIYFSYDVKMKEKGDIPEGYSVSREKKERFSLILESASTNQTSMYLCASSSGSFNEQFFGPGTRLTVL.

The V and J genes are TRBV28 and TRBJ1-1, with TRBD1 identical over 8 bases. Germline V gene lookup returns CDR1 MDHEN and CDR2 SYDVKM. V dropped 6 bases and J dropped 5; count of bases not matched to a gene: 5. The CDR3 is made up of 13 amino acids. CDR3 DNA: TGTGCCAGCAGCTCAGGGGGCCGTACTGAAGCTTTCTTT. Amino acid sequence: CASSSGGRTEAFF.

The CDR3 reads CASSLRDEQYF. The DNA for the CDR3 is TGTGCCAGCAGCTTAAGGGACGAGCAGTACTTC. The chain couples TRBV7-2 to TRBJ2-7; D gene unclear. Germline assignment: CDR1 SGHTA and CDR2 FQGNSA. There are 11 residues in the CDR3. V shed 2 bases and J shed 5 bases, with 4 bases lying between them.

This clone was counted a single time. The chain carries TRBV11-2 and TRBJ2-1, with 8 nucleotides matching TRBD1. V lost 2 bases to trimming and J lost 10 bases; unmatched junction nucleotides: 10. Germline-derived CDR1 and CDR2 are SGHAT and FQNNGV. There are 15 residues in the CDR3. The CDR3 loop is CASSLPTGTGWEQFF. CDR3 sequence (DNA): TGTGCCAGCAGCTTACCGACCGGGACAGGTTGGGAGCAGTTCTTC.

The genes are TRBV10-3 and TRBJ1-2; D might be TRBD1 (6 bases). Trimming left V 4 bases short and J 1 base short, with 7 bases between. The CDR3 extends over 13 amino acids. The germline gives CDR1 ENHRY, CDR2 SYGVKD. The CDR3 DNA reads as TGTGCCATCAGTGGGACAGATAACTATGGCTACACCTTC. As protein: CAISGTDNYGYTF.

This rearrangement joins TRBV6-6 to TRBJ2-7; D is unclear. The CDR3 extends over 15 amino acids. CDR1 is MNHNY, CDR2 SVGAGI, per germline (reference sequence). V shed 3 bases and J shed 1 base, with 13 bases lying between them. The CDR3 nucleotides read TGTGCCAGCAGTTATAGGGCAACTGGTTCCTACGAGCAGTACTTC. It translates to CASSYRATGSYEQYF.

This chain connects TRBV25-1 to TRBJ1-4; 7 bases map to TRBD1. Germline assignment: CDR1 MGHDK and CDR2 SYGVNS. Trimming at V came to 4 bases and at J to 13 bases, leaving 12 bases not matched to a gene. This CDR3 comprises 14 residues. CDR3 sequence (DNA): TGTGCCAGCAGTGGTCCGGACAGGATGAAGTTACTGTTTTTT. This codes for CASSGPDRMKLLFF. The full variable domain, rest sourced from reference TRBV25-1 and TRBJ1-4, is EADIYQTPRYLVIGTGKKITLECSQTMGHDKMYWYQQDPGMELHLIHYSYGVNSTEKGDLSSESTVSRIRTEHFPLTLESARPSHTSQYLCASSGPDRMKLLFFGSGTQLSVL.

The table lists this clone with a count of one. The rearrangement uses TRBV28 and TRBJ1-2; weak D call: TRBD1 (5 bases). The CDR3 covers 13 residues. The germline V gene encodes CDR1 MDHEN and CDR2 SYDVKM. V shed 2 bases and J shed 5 bases, with 9 bases lying between them. Here the CDR3 DNA reads TGTGCCAGCAGTTTACGGGACGGTTATGGCTACACCTTC. Translated: CASSLRDGYGYTF.

The chain has TRBV6-6 and TRBJ2-7; D uncertain. The CDR3 extends over 15 amino acids. Trimming pared 5 bases from V and 1 base from J, leaving 15 bases between. Germline CDR1 MNHNY, CDR2 SVGAGI (reference sequence). This chain's CDR3 is CASSVVRVRSYEQYF. The CDR3 bases are TGTGCCAGCAGTGTGGTTAGAGTTCGTTCCTACGAGCAGTACTTC.

The chain joins TRBV28 to TRBJ1-3, with TRBD1 as a possible D gene (6 bases). V was trimmed by 6 bases and J by 5 bases, leaving 20 bases between them. CDR3 size: 16 residues. Germline CDR1 is MDHEN and CDR2 is SYDVKM. CDR3 amino acids: CASSQTPWGGRNTIYF. CDR3 sequence (DNA): TGTGCCAGCAGCCAGACCCCTTGGGGGGGCCGAAACACCATATATTTT.

This chain links TRBV28 with TRBJ2-3, with D possibly matching TRBD1 (5 bases). The CDR3 has 15 residues. The V gene's germline CDR1 is MDHEN and CDR2 SYDVKM. The V end was cut by 2 bases, the J end by 4 bases, with 13 bases between. The CDR3 DNA reads as TGTGCCAGCAGTTTACAAGGGGTTGGGGCAGATACGCAGTATTTT. Amino acid sequence: CASSLQGVGADTQYF.

The chain links TRBV7-2 to TRBJ2-1, with TRBD2 matching 11 bases. Germline CDR1 is SGHTA and CDR2 is FQGNSA. After removal of 3 bases from V and 0 bases from J, the junction contained 10 bases not matched to a gene. The CDR3 totals 19 residues. The CDR3 DNA sequence: TGTGCCAGCAGCTTCTCCGGGACTAGCGGTAAGAGCTCCTACAATGAGCAGTTCTTC. This gives the protein CASSFSGTSGKSSYNEQFF.

The genes are TRBV9 and TRBJ2-7; TRBD1 agrees at 7 bases. This CDR3 contains 14 residues. Germline V gene data show CDR1 as SGDLS and CDR2 as YYNGEE. The V segment lost 4 bases and the J segment 4 bases; nucleotides outside the gene matches: 8. The CDR3 DNA reads as TGTGCCAGCAGCCCCCTGACAGGGCGGTACGAGCAGTACTTC. It encodes CASSPLTGRYEQYF. Together with reference TRBV9 and TRBJ2-7, the CDR3 gives the full variable domain: DSGVTQTPKHLITATGQRVTLRCSPRSGDLSVYWYQQSLDQGLQFLIQYYNGEERAKGNILERFSAQQFPDLHSELNLSSLELGDSALYFCASSPLTGRYEQYFGPGTRLTVT.

This rearrangement joins TRBV28 to TRBJ1-3, with a weak D call TRBD1 (5 bases). CDR3 length equals 13 residues. V lost 4 bases and J lost 3, with 7 bases in between. Per germline, CDR1 MDHEN and CDR2 SYDVKM. CDR3 bases: TGTGCCAGCAGTTGGGGGAGTGGAAACACCATATATTTT. This codes for CASSWGSGNTIYF. The full variable domain, completed using reference TRBV28 and TRBJ1-3, is DVKVTQSSRYLVKRTGEKVFLECVQDMDHENMFWYRQDPGLGLRLIYFSYDVKMKEKGDIPEGYSVSREKKERFSLILESASTNQTSMYLCASSWGSGNTIYFGEGSWLTVV.

This rearrangement joins TRBV19 to TRBJ1-1, with D possibly being TRBD1 (6 bases). CDR3 length: 16 residues. The V end lost 2 bases, the J end lost 1 base, and 14 bases lay between the germline ends. Germline V lookup: CDR1 LNHDA, CDR2 SQIVND (reference sequence). This chain's CDR3 is CASSISRPGANTEAFF. DNA for the CDR3: TGTGCCAGTAGTATATCCCGCCCAGGGGCGAACACTGAAGCTTTCTTT.